Below are 8 T cell receptor beta chains sequenced from a single sample in a study of blood T cell repertoires in COVID-19. TCRdb's copy holds only in-frame clones and misses some; the assay was immunoSEQ multiplex PCR. The repertoire holds 120,000 to 150,000 clones, with approximately 80% as singletons. The material sequenced was peripheral blood. Source of these receptors: a human donor in a cohort sampled during active COVID-19.

The chain employs TRBV2 and TRBJ1-5; 9 nucleotides agree with TRBD1. This CDR3 comprises 15 residues. J lost 3 bases, V lost 5 bases, and 5 bases had no gene match. CDR1 and CDR2 (germline): SNHLY, FYNNEI. The CDR3, as DNA: TGTGCCAGCAGTCGCCGGACAGGGGACAATCAGCCCCAGCATTTT. As protein: CASSRRTGDNQPQHF.

The genes are TRBV5-5 and TRBJ2-3; no definite D call. The germline V gene encodes CDR1 SGHKS and CDR2 YYEKEE (reference sequence). This CDR3 has 13 amino acids. The germline V and J ends were trimmed by 2 bases and 5 bases, with 9 bases remaining between them. The CDR3 sequence is CASSLNVGDTQYF. CDR3 DNA sequence: TGTGCCAGCAGCTTAAACGTCGGAGATACGCAGTATTTT.

This sequence joins TRBV7-3 and TRBJ2-3, with TRBD2 matching 12 bases. Germline V lookup: CDR1 SGHTA, CDR2 FQGTGA. The J segment lost 1 base and the V segment lost 2 bases, leaving 7 bases of the junction unmatched. The CDR3 covers 18 residues. Here the CDR3 reads CASSLLAGGIPGTDTQYF. CDR3 bases: TGTGCCAGCAGCTTACTAGCGGGAGGGATCCCTGGCACAGATACGCAGTATTTT.

The chain has TRBV11-2 and TRBJ1-1, with D maybe TRBD1 (6 bases). V lost 5 bases and J 0 bases, leaving 10 bases between the germline ends. Germline V gene lookup returns CDR1 SGHAT and CDR2 FQNNGV. The CDR3 is made up of 14 amino acids. The CDR3 region is CASSTNRVNTEAFF. CDR3 DNA: TGTGCCAGCAGCACGAACAGGGTGAACACTGAAGCTTTCTTT.

The rearrangement links TRBV18 to TRBJ1-2; 9 bases map to TRBD1. This CDR3 is 14 amino acids long. V dropped 0 bases and J dropped 6; count of bases not matched to a gene: 2. Per germline, CDR1 KGHSH and CDR2 LQKENI. Here the CDR3 reads CASSPPRTGDGYTF. CDR3 DNA sequence: TGTGCCAGCTCACCACCGAGGACAGGGGATGGCTACACCTTC.

This chain joins TRBV3-1 (or the pseudogene TRBV3-2) and TRBJ2-1; 7 bases match TRBD2. Germline V gene data show CDR1 as LGHDT and CDR2 as YNNKEL (reference sequence). The CDR3 length is 14 residues. The V segment lost 0 bases and the J segment 9 bases; nucleotides outside the gene matches: 5. CDR3 loop: CASSQDASGGEQFF. The CDR3 region has the DNA TGTGCCAGCAGCCAAGATGCTAGCGGCGGTGAGCAGTTCTTC.

V and J are TRBV20-1 and TRBJ1-1; D unresolved. V lost 3 bases, J lost 3 bases, and 11 bases lay in between. The CDR3 sequence is 13 residues long. Germline V gene data show CDR1 as DFQATT and CDR2 as SNEGSKA (reference sequence). The CDR3 protein is CSASFMGDTEAFF. CDR3 bases: TGCAGTGCTAGTTTTATGGGAGACACTGAAGCTTTCTTT.

The chain links TRBV23-1 to TRBJ2-7, with 9 bases fitting TRBD1. TRBV23-1 is an ORF for which the function is uncertain. There are 15 residues in the CDR3. V was pared by 8 bases and J by 2 bases, with 10 bases of the junction left unmatched. This CDR3 reads CASLPKGTGTYEQYF. The CDR3 bases are TGCGCCAGCCTCCCCAAGGGGACAGGGACCTACGAGCAGTACTTC.